This entry is about one TCR beta chain. Its target is not known. 5'RACE template switching produced TCR cDNA carrying a universal primer site and UMIs. TCRdb independently ran MiXCR on the 5' RACE reads; one entry per CDR3 protein. This table has hundreds of thousands of distinct CDR3 sequences, around a tenth appearing once. The CDR3 covers 15 residues. Germline values: CDR1 MDHEN, CDR2 SYDVKM. The V and J ends lost 5 bases and 0 bases respectively, with 12 bases between them. The sample is drawn from a study of T cells after yellow fever vaccination. Study observations and caveats: In post-booster samples, most primary-vaccination clones reappeared (about 97% CD4, approximately 91% CD8).

The sample in question was PBMCs, obtained on the day of the first yellow fever vaccination. The sequence derives from a man aged 18 to 30 who received the YFV17D yellow fever vaccine. V and J are TRBV28 and TRBJ2-3, with D perhaps assigned TRBD1 or TRBD2 (5 bases each). CDR3 sequence reads: CASSPWDHSTDTQYF. The CDR3 DNA follows: TGTGCCAGCAGTCCCTGGGACCACAGCACAGATACGCAGTATTTT.